Only a few counts were recorded for the clone carrying this T cell receptor beta chain. Time point reported: blood at routine non-recurrence follow-up after resection. Frozen PBMC, nontumor lung or tumor provided whole RNA, which was sequenced unsorted. The data stem from a study of spatial heterogeneity in lung cancer. Across the study: Some 72 TRACERx patients with early, untreated non-small cell lung cancer donated samples. Consistently, beta-chain sequences turned up in larger numbers than alpha-chain sequences did.

On each TCR cDNA molecule, a unique molecular identifier was present. TCRdb analysed the 5' RACE reads with MiXCR anew, one entry per CDR3 protein. The sample lists around 110,000 distinct CDR3 sequences; more than 10% were seen once. The sequenced sample was PBMCs, obtained at follow-up. The origin of this receptor is a male donor with early-stage non-small cell lung cancer.

The CDR3 DNA is TGTGCCAGCAGTTTCCGCGGGGCTAATTCACCCCTCCACTTT. Translating it yields CASSFRGANSPLHF. The chain links TRBV12-3 or TRBV12-4 to TRBJ1-6; tentatively, D is TRBD1 (5 bases). This CDR3 is 14 amino acids long. V lost 3 bases to trimming and J lost 6 bases, with 9 bases between them.